This is a list of T cell receptor beta chains from one sample in a study of shared clonotypes between healthy human individuals. TCRdb keeps only in-frame clones here, not all; method: immunoSEQ multiplex PCR. The sample yields 1,500,000 or so clones, around 97% seen once. Material: naive CD4+ T cells sorted from blood. The receptors originated from a man aged 30-40 years in good health. Each CDR3 is given without its conserved first and last residue.

v_call | cdr3_aa
TRBV4-1 | ASSQVKKGLAGLNEGNEQF
TRBV7-9 | ASSLVTQETQY
TRBV5-1 | ASSNTILAGGPTLSDNEQF
TRBV27 | ASSFITGTDAQY
TRBV7-2 | ASTLREAKNIQY
TRBV15 | ATSRDVQGAGSPLH
TRBV11-1 | ASTSRGQAGVTQY
TRBV11-2 | ASSLMGRTGELF
TRBV19 | ASSASGGSQPQH
TRBV2 | ASSEGRGFQYEQY
TRBV5-1 | ASSLANNEQF
TRBV6-8 | ASSTGYSYEQY
TRBV5-1 | ASSETPQNTEAF
TRBV25-1 | ASSESGVTSQH
TRBV10-1 | ASSRDGDYGYT